This entry lists 27 T cell receptor beta chains sequenced from one sample in a study of T-cell memory formation after mild COVID-19. Using its own MiXCR run on the 5' RACE reads, TCRdb lists one record per CDR3 protein. The table has under 600,000 distinct CDR3 sequences, about 22% seen once. Sequences were obtained from PBMCs or a T cell subset sorted from them (not recorded which). The receptors here all came from an adult woman who had mild COVID-19 (a few samples of this study predate the infection). Cell type and time point are not known.

The chain links TRBV23-1 to TRBJ2-2; TRBD2 matches 11 bases. TRBV23-1 is an ORF, and what it does is uncertain. J lost 1 base, V lost 0 bases, and 4 bases had no gene match. The CDR3 extends over 18 amino acids. CDR3 sequence reads: CASSQSFLAGGNTGELFF. Here the CDR3 DNA reads TGCGCCAGCAGTCAATCCTTCCTAGCGGGAGGGAACACCGGGGAGCTGTTTTTT.

The table lists this clonotype with many counts. The chain links TRBV30 to TRBJ2-3, with a possible D match to TRBD2 (6 bases). Trimming removed 2 bases from V and 6 bases from J, with 12 bases in between. CDR1 and CDR2 from the germline V gene are GTSNPN and SVGIG (reference sequence). The CDR3 loop spans 13 amino acids. The CDR3 region has the DNA TGTGCCTGGAGTATCCGGAGGGGTGATACGCAGTATTTT. Translation: CAWSIRRGDTQYF.

V usage is TRBV12-3 or TRBV12-4 and J usage is TRBJ1-2; D is uncertain. This CDR3 is 15 amino acids long. Trimming took 5 bases from V and 4 from J, leaving 17 bases between them. CDR3 sequence reads: CASSPENSYLYGYTF. CDR3 nucleotides: TGTGCCAGCAGTCCAGAGAACAGCTACCTCTATGGCTACACCTTC.

This clonotype turned up a few times. The chain carries TRBV19 and TRBJ1-5; 7 bases match TRBD1. The V and J ends lost 5 bases and 10 bases, in that order; junction bases with no gene match: 8. The germline CDR1 and CDR2 sequences are LNHDA and SQIVND (reference sequence). This CDR3 is 13 amino acids long. As DNA, the CDR3 is TGTGCCAGTAGTCCGGGACAGTCCAGACCCCAGCATTTT. It is translated as CASSPGQSRPQHF.

V and J are TRBV5-1 and TRBJ2-1; D remains ambiguous. The CDR3 consists of 14 residues. Germline V gives CDR1 SGHRS, CDR2 YFSETQ. V was clipped by 0 bases and J by 5 bases, with 9 bases between them. The CDR3 nucleotides read TGCGCCAGCAGCTTGGAATCGCTAGACAATGAGCAGTTCTTC. Its protein is CASSLESLDNEQFF.

This clonotype has a handful of counts. The V call is TRBV27, the J call TRBJ2-3; 7 bases map to TRBD1. V was clipped by 6 bases and J by 2 bases; unmatched bases: 8. Germline V gene lookup returns CDR1 MNHEY and CDR2 SMNVEV (reference sequence). CDR3 length equals 15 residues. The CDR3 is CASSSQGYNTDTQYF. For the CDR3, the DNA is TGTGCCAGCAGCTCACAGGGGTATAACACAGATACGCAGTATTTT.

In this sample, this clonotype turned up a few times. The V and J genes are TRBV6-6 and TRBJ2-1; 7 nucleotides match TRBD2. This CDR3 comprises 16 residues. Germline V gives CDR1 MNHNY, CDR2 SVGAGI (reference sequence). J gave up 5 bases and V 6 bases, and 13 bases lay outside the gene matches. The CDR3 loop is CASSRLASGENNEQFF. Here the CDR3 DNA reads TGTGCCAGCAGCCGACTTGCTAGCGGAGAAAACAATGAGCAGTTCTTC.

This clonotype has only a few counts. The chain uses TRBV15 and TRBJ2-3, with 7 bases aligning to TRBD1. V lost 5 bases and J lost 7; bases outside the gene matches: 3. CDR3 size: 12 residues. The germline V gene encodes CDR1 LNHNV and CDR2 YYDKDF (reference sequence). DNA of the CDR3: TGTGCCACCAGCGGGACAGCTAATACGCAGTATTTT. This codes for CATSGTANTQYF.

The sample holds a few counts of this clonotype. The chain is built from TRBV29-1 and TRBJ2-7, with TRBD2 matching over 11 bases. This CDR3 has 14 residues. Germline loops: CDR1 SQVTM, CDR2 ANQGSEA. The trim removed 3 bases at V and 5 bases at J, leaving 6 bases unmatched. CDR3 DNA sequence: TGCAGCGTTGATACTAGCGGGAGTGTCAACGAGCAGTACTTC. It codes for CSVDTSGSVNEQYF.

The V and J genes are TRBV5-1 and TRBJ2-5, with D perhaps TRBD1 (5 bases). Germline loops: CDR1 SGHRS, CDR2 YFSETQ. This CDR3 has 12 amino acids. Trimming left V 3 bases short and J 7 bases short, with 10 bases between. The CDR3 DNA sequence: TGCGCCAGCAGCTCCACGCAGGGGACCCAGTACTTC. Encoded protein: CASSSTQGTQYF.

This clonotype was seen a few times. The chain is built from TRBV18 and TRBJ2-1; 9 bases match TRBD2. Germline assignment: CDR1 KGHSH and CDR2 LQKENI. V shed 7 bases and J 5 bases; nucleotides not matched to a gene: 12. CDR3 size: 16 residues. CDR3 in amino acids: CASFPPGLAGHNEQFF. CDR3 nucleotide sequence: TGTGCCAGCTTCCCCCCAGGGCTAGCGGGGCACAATGAGCAGTTCTTC.

The chain combines TRBV7-9 with TRBJ2-1, with a tentative D call TRBD1 (6 bases). The germline V gene encodes CDR1 SEHNR and CDR2 FQNEAQ (reference sequence). The CDR3 is made up of 15 amino acids. The V end was cut by 5 bases, the J end by 3 bases, with 14 bases between. The CDR3 reads CASSQQGGLYNEQFF. The CDR3 region has the DNA TGTGCCAGCAGCCAACAGGGTGGGCTCTACAATGAGCAGTTCTTC.

The chain carries TRBV3-1 and TRBJ2-1; 14 nucleotides agree with TRBD2. This CDR3 is built from 17 residues. V was clipped by 6 bases and J by 3 bases; unmatched bases: 7. The germline V gene has CDR1 LGHDT and CDR2 YNNKEL (reference sequence). CDR3 DNA sequence: TGTGCCAGCAGTGCCCGACTAGCGGGAGGGGGCTACAATGAGCAGTTCTTC. Translation: CASSARLAGGGYNEQFF.

The rearrangement links TRBV29-1 to TRBJ2-5; tentatively, D is TRBD1 (6 bases). V gave up 0 bases and J gave up 5 bases, with 16 bases separating them. CDR1 SQVTM and CDR2 ANQGSEA come from the germline V gene. This CDR3 is 15 amino acids long. Written as DNA, the CDR3 is TGCAGCGTTGAAGAAACAGGGAGATTTGTCGAGACCCAGTACTTC. This translates into CSVEETGRFVETQYF.

In its sample, this clonotype was seen a few times. The V and J genes are TRBV4-1 and TRBJ1-5; 9 positions agree with TRBD1. Trimming took 5 bases from V and 2 from J; bases not matched to a gene: 13. There are 18 residues in the CDR3. CDR1 and CDR2 (germline): MGHRA, YSYEKL. In DNA form, the CDR3 reads TGCGCCAGCAGCGCGAGCATTAACAGGGGGCTGGGCAATCAGCCCCAGCATTTT. Protein: CASSASINRGLGNQPQHF.

V is TRBV7-2 and J is TRBJ1-1; maybe TRBD1 (5 bases). Per the germline V gene, CDR1 is SGHTA and CDR2 is FQGNSA. Trimming shortened V by 7 bases and J by 0 bases, and 15 bases separated the two germline ends. The CDR3 length is 15 residues. The CDR3 is CASIRAGTMNTEAFF. CDR3 coding DNA: TGTGCCAGCATTAGGGCAGGGACTATGAACACTGAAGCTTTCTTT.

The chain is built from TRBV29-1 and TRBJ2-7; 7 nucleotides match TRBD2. Germline V gene lookup returns CDR1 SQVTM and CDR2 ANQGSEA. Trimming cost V 6 bases and J 5 bases; bases outside gene matches: 10. This CDR3 is 13 amino acids long. This CDR3 reads CSVREGYGHEQYF. The CDR3 DNA reads as TGCAGCGTGAGGGAGGGGTATGGGCACGAGCAGTACTTC.

The V and J genes are TRBV7-8 and TRBJ2-4; D may be TRBD2 (5 bases). The CDR3 covers 15 residues. Germline V gives CDR1 SGHVS, CDR2 FQNEAQ. V was pared by 5 bases and J by 1 base, with 12 bases between. The CDR3 here is CASSPTTTAKNIQYF. In DNA, the CDR3 is TGTGCCAGCAGCCCGACGACTACGGCCAAAAACATTCAGTACTTC. The whole variable domain, remainder taken from reference TRBV7-8 and TRBJ2-4, is GAGVSQSPRYKVAKRGQDVALRCDPISGHVSLFWYQQALGQGPEFLTYFQNEAQLDKSGLPSDRFFAERPEGSVSTLKIQRTQQEDSAVYLCASSPTTTAKNIQYFGAGTRLSVL.

The gene calls are TRBV6-5 and TRBJ1-1; D not resolved. This CDR3 comprises 14 residues. Germline CDR1 reads MNHEY; CDR2 reads SVGAGI. Trimming removed 6 bases at V and 1 base at J, with 12 bases between. The CDR3 spells CASSRAGRNTEAFF. The CDR3, as DNA: TGTGCCAGCAGCCGAGCAGGTCGGAACACTGAAGCTTTCTTT.

J is TRBJ2-1 and V is TRBV7-6; TRBD1 aligns across 10 bases. The CDR3 length is 15 residues. The V and J ends lost 5 bases and 9 bases, in that order; junction bases with no gene match: 10. Germline CDR1 reads SGHVS; CDR2 reads FNYEAQ. CDR3 sequence (DNA): TGTGCCAGCAGCCCACGACAGGGGGCACGCGGTGAGCAGTTCTTC. Protein sequence: CASSPRQGARGEQFF.

The V gene is TRBV20-1, the J gene TRBJ1-2; D remains ambiguous. The CDR3 contains 14 residues. The V end was cut by 0 bases, the J end by 8 bases, with 16 bases between. The V gene's germline CDR1 is DFQATT and CDR2 SNEGSKA (reference sequence). The CDR3 sequence is CSAREIGLRLGYTF. CDR3 sequence (DNA): TGCAGTGCTAGAGAAATCGGACTGCGTTTAGGCTACACCTTC.

This clonotype was observed at least ten times. CDR3: CASSPTGTRPTEAFF. CDR3 in DNA: TGTGCCAGCAGCCCCACCGGGACACGGCCAACTGAAGCTTTCTTT. The V gene is TRBV7-3, the J gene TRBJ1-1, with a possible D match to TRBD1 (6 bases). The CDR3 loop spans 15 amino acids. The V gene lost 5 bases and the J gene lost 5 bases, with 18 bases spanning the gap. Germline assignment: CDR1 SGHTA and CDR2 FQGTGA.

This clonotype was counted between two and nine times. The rearrangement links TRBV2 to TRBJ2-7; 11 nucleotides align to TRBD1. This CDR3 contains 22 residues. Germline V lookup: CDR1 SNHLY, CDR2 FYNNEI. The J segment lost 2 bases and the V segment lost 2 bases, leaving 23 bases of the junction unmatched. The CDR3: CASSETSRLPDRGPLGAYEQYF. CDR3 bases: TGTGCCAGCAGTGAAACCTCTCGCCTACCGGACAGGGGGCCTCTTGGGGCCTACGAGCAGTACTTC.

This clonotype was recorded a few times. The chain carries TRBV9 and TRBJ2-3; D is ambiguous. Germline CDR1 reads SGDLS; CDR2 reads YYNGEE. V lost 6 bases and J 4 bases, leaving 9 bases between the germline ends. The CDR3 sequence is 12 residues long. The CDR3 sequence: CASTPVADTQYF. As DNA, the CDR3 is TGTGCCAGCACCCCCGTCGCAGATACGCAGTATTTT.

The V gene is TRBV6-2 or TRBV6-3, the J gene TRBJ2-7, with D perhaps being TRBD1 or TRBD2 (5 bases each). There are 14 residues in the CDR3. Trimming removed 8 bases at V and 2 bases at J, with 16 bases between. Germline CDR1 is MNHEY and CDR2 is SVGEGT. The DNA for the CDR3 is TGTGCCAGCTTAAAGACGGGGCAGACCTACGAGCAGTACTTC. This gives the protein CASLKTGQTYEQYF.

The chain's CDR3 is CASSSRQSSNEKLFF. CDR3 DNA: TGCGCCAGCAGCAGCAGACAGTCCTCCAATGAAAAACTGTTTTTT. V gene TRBV4-1 combines with J gene TRBJ1-4; D perhaps matches TRBD1 (5 bases). Germline CDR1 MGHRA, CDR2 YSYEKL. V shed 5 bases and J shed 5 bases, with 15 bases lying between them. This CDR3 has 15 amino acids.

This clonotype was counted between two and nine times. The rearrangement links TRBV5-1 to TRBJ1-1; 11 nucleotides align to TRBD1. Trimming removed 3 bases from V and 4 bases from J; junction bases left unmatched: 2. The CDR3 covers 14 residues. Germline V gives CDR1 SGHRS, CDR2 YFSETQ. The CDR3 DNA reads TGCGCCAGCAGCTGGGACAGGGGGGGCACTGAAGCTTTCTTT. Translated, it gives CASSWDRGGTEAFF. The variable domain in full, with the rest retrieved from reference TRBV5-1 and TRBJ1-1, is KAGVTQTPRYLIKTRGQQVTLSCSPISGHRSVSWYQQTPGQGLQFLFEYFSETQRNKGNFPGRFSGRQFSNSRSEMNVSTLELGDSALYLCASSWDRGGTEAFFGQGTRLTVV.